This entry features one T cell receptor (beta chain) sequence. The record originates from a study of blood T cell repertoires in COVID-19. Overall study context: Researchers got acute and convalescent COVID-19 samples from the United States, Italy and Spain.

CDR3 size: 15 residues. Germline CDR1 and CDR2: SGHVS and FNYEAQ. The V segment lost 2 bases and the J segment 2 bases; nucleotides outside the gene matches: 2. Method: immunoSEQ multiplex PCR; TCRdb's copy keeps in-frame clones and lacks some. Of about 140,000 clones in the sample, 77% were seen once. Sequenced input: peripheral blood. The chain has TRBV7-6 and TRBJ1-3; TRBD1 aligns across 8 bases. The source is a woman aged 45-60 years with active or convalescent COVID-19. The CDR3 coding sequence is TGTGCCAGCAGCTTAACGACAGGGGCTGGAAACACCATATATTTT. It encodes CASSLTTGAGNTIYF.